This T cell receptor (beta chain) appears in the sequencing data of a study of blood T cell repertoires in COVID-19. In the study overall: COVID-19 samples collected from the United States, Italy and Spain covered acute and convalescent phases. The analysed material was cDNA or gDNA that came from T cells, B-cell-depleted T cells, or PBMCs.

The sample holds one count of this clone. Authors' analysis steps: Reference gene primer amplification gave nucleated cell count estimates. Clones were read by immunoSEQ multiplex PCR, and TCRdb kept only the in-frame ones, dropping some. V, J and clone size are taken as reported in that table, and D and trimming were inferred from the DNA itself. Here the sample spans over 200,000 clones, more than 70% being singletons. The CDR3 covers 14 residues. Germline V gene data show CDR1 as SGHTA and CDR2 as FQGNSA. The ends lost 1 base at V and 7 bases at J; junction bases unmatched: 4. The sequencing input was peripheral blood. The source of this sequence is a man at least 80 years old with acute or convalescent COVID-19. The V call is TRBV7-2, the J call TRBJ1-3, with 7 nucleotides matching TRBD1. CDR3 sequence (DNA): TGTGCCAGCAGCTTAGGCAGGGGGTCCAACACCATATATTTT. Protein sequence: CASSLGRGSNTIYF.